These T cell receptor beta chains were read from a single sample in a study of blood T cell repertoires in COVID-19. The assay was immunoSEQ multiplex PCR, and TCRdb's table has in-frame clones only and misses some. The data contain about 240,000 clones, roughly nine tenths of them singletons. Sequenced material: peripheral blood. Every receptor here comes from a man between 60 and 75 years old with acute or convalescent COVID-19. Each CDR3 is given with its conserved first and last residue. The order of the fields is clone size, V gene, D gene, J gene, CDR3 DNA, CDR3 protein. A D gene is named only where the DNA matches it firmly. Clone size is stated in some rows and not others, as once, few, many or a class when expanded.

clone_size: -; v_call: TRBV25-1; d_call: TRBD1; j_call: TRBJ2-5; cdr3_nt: TGTGCCAGCAGCTTGTCGACAGGGGACCAAGAGACCCAGTACTTC; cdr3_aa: CASSLSTGDQETQYF
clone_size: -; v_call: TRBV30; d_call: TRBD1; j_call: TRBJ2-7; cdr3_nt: TGTGCCTGGACCTTCCAGGGGGCACGGGAGCAGTACTTC; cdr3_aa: CAWTFQGAREQYF
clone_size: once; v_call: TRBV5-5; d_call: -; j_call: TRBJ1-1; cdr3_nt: TGTGCCAGCAGACCCAGGTTTACAGGGATCATGAACACTGAAGCTTTCTTT; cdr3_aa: CASRPRFTGIMNTEAFF
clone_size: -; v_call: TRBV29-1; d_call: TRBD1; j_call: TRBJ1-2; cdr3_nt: TGCAGCGTTGACCAGGGGGCTGACTATGGCTACACCTTC; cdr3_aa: CSVDQGADYGYTF
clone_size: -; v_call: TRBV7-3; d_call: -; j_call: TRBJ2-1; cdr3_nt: TGTGCCAGCAGCGTAAATAGCGGAGCCTACAATGAGCAGTTCTTC; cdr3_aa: CASSVNSGAYNEQFF
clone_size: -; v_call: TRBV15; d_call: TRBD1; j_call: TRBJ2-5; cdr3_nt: TGTGCCACCAGCAGGGACAGGGTGGGCCTGGAGACCCAGTACTTC; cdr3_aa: CATSRDRVGLETQYF
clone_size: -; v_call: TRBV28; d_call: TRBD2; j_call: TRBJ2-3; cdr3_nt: TGTGCCAGCAGTTCGGGGGGGACTAGCATCCCAGATACGCAGTATTTT; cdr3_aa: CASSSGGTSIPDTQYF
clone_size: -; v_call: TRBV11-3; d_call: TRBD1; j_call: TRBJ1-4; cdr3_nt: TGTGCCAGCAGCCCGGGACAGGGTGAGGAGGAAAAACTGTTTTTT; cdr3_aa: CASSPGQGEEEKLFF
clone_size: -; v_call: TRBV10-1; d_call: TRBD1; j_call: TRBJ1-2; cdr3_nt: TGCGCCAGCAGAATCGGGACAGGGTATGGCTACACCTTC; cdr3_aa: CASRIGTGYGYTF
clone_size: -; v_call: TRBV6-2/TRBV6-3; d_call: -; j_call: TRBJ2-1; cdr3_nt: TGTGCCAGCAGCGCGGGGCTACCCGGAGAGGGTGAGCAGTTCTTC; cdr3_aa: CASSAGLPGEGEQFF
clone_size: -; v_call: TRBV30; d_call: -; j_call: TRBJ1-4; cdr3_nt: TGTGCCTGGAGTGTACGGCGGGGGAGGACTAATGAAAAACTGTTTTTT; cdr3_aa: CAWSVRRGRTNEKLFF
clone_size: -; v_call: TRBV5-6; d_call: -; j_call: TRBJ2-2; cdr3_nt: TGTGCCAGCAGCTTGGGACAGATTAACACCGGGGAGCTGTTTTTT; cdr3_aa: CASSLGQINTGELFF
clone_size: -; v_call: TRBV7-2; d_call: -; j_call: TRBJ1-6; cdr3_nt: TGTGCCAGCAGGCAAACAACCGGGGGGGGTTCACCCCTCCACTTT; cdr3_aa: CASRQTTGGGSPLHF
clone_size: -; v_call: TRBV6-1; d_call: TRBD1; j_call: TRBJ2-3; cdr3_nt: TGTGCCAGCAGTGAAGCGCGCTACAGGGGGCCCGGCACAGATACGCAGTATTTT; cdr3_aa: CASSEARYRGPGTDTQYF
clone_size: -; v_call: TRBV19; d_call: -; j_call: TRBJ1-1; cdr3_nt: TGTGCCAGTAGTCTTGGGCAGTCGAACACTGAAGCTTTCTTT; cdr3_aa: CASSLGQSNTEAFF
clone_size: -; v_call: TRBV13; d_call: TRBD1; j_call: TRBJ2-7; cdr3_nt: TGTGCCAGCAGCTTACGGGACAGGGTCTCCTACGAGCAGTACTTC; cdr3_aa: CASSLRDRVSYEQYF
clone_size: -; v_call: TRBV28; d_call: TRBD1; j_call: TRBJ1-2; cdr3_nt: TGTGCCAGCAGTACGACAGGGCAGAGCTACACCTTC; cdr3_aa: CASSTTGQSYTF
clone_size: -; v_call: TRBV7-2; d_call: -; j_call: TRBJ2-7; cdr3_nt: TGTGCCAGCAGCTTTGATAGCGGCTCCTACGAGCAGTACTTC; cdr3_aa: CASSFDSGSYEQYF
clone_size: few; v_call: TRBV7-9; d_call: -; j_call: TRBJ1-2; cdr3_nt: TGTGCCAGCAGCTTAGTTTCGGGTTACTATGGCTACACCTTC; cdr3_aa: CASSLVSGYYGYTF
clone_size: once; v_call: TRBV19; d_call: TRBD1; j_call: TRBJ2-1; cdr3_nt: TGTGCCAGTAGTGTCCTGACAGGGTCCTTCTCCAATGAGCAGTTCTTC; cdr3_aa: CASSVLTGSFSNEQFF
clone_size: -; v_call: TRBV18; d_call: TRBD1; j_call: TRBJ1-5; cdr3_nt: TGTGCCAGCTCACCTCGATTACGGACAGGGGGGGATCAGCCCCAGCATTTT; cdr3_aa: CASSPRLRTGGDQPQHF
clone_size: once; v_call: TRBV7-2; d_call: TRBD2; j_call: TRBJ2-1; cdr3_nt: TGTGCCAGCAGAAGCAGACAGCGGGAGGCCCTGCACTCCTACAATGAGCAGTTCTTC; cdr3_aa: CASRSRQREALHSYNEQFF
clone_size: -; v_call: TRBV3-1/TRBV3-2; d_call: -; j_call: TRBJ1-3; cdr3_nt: TGTGCCAGCAGCCCAAGGGGGTCAGTTGGAAACACCATATATTTT; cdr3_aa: CASSPRGSVGNTIYF
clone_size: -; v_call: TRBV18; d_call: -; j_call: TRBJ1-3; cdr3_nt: TGTGCCAGCTCACCAGGGACAAGCCCCTCTGGAAACACCATATATTTT; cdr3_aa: CASSPGTSPSGNTIYF
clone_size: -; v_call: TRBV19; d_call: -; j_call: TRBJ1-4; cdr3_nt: TGTGCCAGTAGTCCGCAGGGCAACGGAAATGAAAAACTGTTTTTT; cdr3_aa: CASSPQGNGNEKLFF
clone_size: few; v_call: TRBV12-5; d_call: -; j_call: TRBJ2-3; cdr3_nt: TGTGCTAGTGGTTTTAGCGGCACAGATACGCAGTATTTT; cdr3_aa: CASGFSGTDTQYF
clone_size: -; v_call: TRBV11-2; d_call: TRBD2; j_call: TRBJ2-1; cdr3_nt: TGTGCCAGCATCGGGACTAGCGGCCCGCTCAATGAGCAGTTCTTC; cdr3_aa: CASIGTSGPLNEQFF
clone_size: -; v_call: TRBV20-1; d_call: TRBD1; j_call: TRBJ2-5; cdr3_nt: TGCAGTGCTAGTCCTAGGACAGGGCAAGAGACCCAGTACTTC; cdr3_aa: CSASPRTGQETQYF
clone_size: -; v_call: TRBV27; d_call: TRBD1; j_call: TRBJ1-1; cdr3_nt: TGTGCCAGCAGTGGGTGGACAGGGCCGAAGTATATCACTGAAGCTTTCTTT; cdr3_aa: CASSGWTGPKYITEAFF
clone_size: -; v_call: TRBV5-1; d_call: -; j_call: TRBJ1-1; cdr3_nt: TGCGCCAGCAGCTCTCTGGCAGTCTTTATGAACACTGAAGCTTTCTTT; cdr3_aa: CASSSLAVFMNTEAFF
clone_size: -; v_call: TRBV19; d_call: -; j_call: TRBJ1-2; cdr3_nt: TGTGCCAGTAGTATAGGACAGGTTGCTGGCTACACCTTC; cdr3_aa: CASSIGQVAGYTF
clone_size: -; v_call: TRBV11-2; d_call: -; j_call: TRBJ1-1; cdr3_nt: TGTGCCAGCAGCGAGGGGGATGAAGCTTTCTTT; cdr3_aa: CASSEGDEAFF
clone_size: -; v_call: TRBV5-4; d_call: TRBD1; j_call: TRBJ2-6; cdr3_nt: TGTGCCAGCAGCGACAGGGGTCCCTCTGGGGCCAACGTCCTGACTTTC; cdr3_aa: CASSDRGPSGANVLTF
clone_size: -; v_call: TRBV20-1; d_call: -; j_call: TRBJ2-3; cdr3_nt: TGCAGTGCTAGTCTTCTGAGCGTCTTTAGCACAGATACGCAGTATTTT; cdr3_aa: CSASLLSVFSTDTQYF
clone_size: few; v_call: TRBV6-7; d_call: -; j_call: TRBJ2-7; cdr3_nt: TGTGCCAGCAGTTACTCGATGGGACCCCTCCGGACAGACTACGAGCAGTACTTC; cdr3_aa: CASSYSMGPLRTDYEQYF
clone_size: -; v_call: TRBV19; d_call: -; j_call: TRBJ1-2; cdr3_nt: TGTGCCAGTAGTAGCACCCTCAGGGCAAACTATGGCTACACCTTC; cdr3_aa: CASSSTLRANYGYTF
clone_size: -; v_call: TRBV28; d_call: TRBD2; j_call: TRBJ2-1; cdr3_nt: TGTGCCAGCAGTGGCGCGAGGACTAGCGGGAGAAATGAGCAGTTCTTC; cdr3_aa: CASSGARTSGRNEQFF
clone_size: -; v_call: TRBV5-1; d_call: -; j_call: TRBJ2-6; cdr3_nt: TGCGCCAGCAGCTTGGCCCTCTCTGGGGCCAACGTCCTGACTTTC; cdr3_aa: CASSLALSGANVLTF
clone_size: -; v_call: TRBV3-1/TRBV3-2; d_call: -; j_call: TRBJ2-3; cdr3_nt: TGTGCCAGCAGCCAAGATCGGGGGTTCACAGATACGCAGTATTTT; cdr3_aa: CASSQDRGFTDTQYF
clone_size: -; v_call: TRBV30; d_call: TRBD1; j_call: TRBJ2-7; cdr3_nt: TGTGCCTGGAGCTCAGGGGGCGACCAGCAGTACTTC; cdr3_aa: CAWSSGGDQQYF
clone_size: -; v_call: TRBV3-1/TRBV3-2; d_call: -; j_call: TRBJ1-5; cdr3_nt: TGTGCCAGCAGCCAAGACCCTCGTAGCAATCAGCCCCAGCATTTT; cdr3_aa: CASSQDPRSNQPQHF
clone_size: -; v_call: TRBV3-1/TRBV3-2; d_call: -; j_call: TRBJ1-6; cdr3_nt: TGTGCCAGCAGTCACTTTGGGGGGAGAGGCTCCTATAATTCACCCCTCCACTTT; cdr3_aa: CASSHFGGRGSYNSPLHF
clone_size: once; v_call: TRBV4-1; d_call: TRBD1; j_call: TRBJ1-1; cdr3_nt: TGCGCCAGCAGCCTACAGGGGGCGAACACTGAAGCTTTCTTT; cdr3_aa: CASSLQGANTEAFF
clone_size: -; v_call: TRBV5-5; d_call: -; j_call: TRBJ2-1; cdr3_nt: TGTGCCAGCAGCTTGGACAGTCCCTCCTGGAATGGGCAGTTCTTC; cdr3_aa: CASSLDSPSWNGQFF
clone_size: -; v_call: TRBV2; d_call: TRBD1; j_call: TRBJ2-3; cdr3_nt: TGTGCCAGCATGGAACAGGGGAACGCAGATACGCAGTATTTT; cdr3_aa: CASMEQGNADTQYF
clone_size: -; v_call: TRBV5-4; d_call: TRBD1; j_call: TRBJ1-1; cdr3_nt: TGTGCCAGCAGCACGACAGGGGAGGGGACTGAAGCTTTCTTT; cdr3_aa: CASSTTGEGTEAFF
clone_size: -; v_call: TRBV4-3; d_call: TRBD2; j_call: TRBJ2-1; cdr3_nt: TGCGCCAGCAGCCAAGATTTGTCCAAGGGGAGGGCCGGGAATGAGCAGTTCTTC; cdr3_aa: CASSQDLSKGRAGNEQFF
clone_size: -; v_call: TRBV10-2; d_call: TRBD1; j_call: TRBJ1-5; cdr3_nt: TGCGCCAGCAGAGGACAGGCTAATCAGCCCCAGCATTTT; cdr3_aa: CASRGQANQPQHF
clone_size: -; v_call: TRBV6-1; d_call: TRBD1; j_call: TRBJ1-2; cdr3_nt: TGTGCCAGCAGTGAAGCTGGACAGGGAAGCTATGGCTACACCTTC; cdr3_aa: CASSEAGQGSYGYTF
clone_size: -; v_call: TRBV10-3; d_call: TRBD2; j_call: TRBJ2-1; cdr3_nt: TGTGCCATCAGGGGGACTAGCGGCACTTCCTCCTACAATGAGCAGTTCTTC; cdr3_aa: CAIRGTSGTSSYNEQFF
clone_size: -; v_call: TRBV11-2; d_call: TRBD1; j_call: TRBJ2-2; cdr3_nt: TGTGCCAGCAGCCCTTGGACAGGGTCGAACACCGGGGAGCTGTTTTTT; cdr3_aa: CASSPWTGSNTGELFF
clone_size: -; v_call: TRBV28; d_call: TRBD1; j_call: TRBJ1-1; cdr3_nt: TGTGCCAGCAGTCCCCCGGACAGGGGGCGAACTGAAGCTTTCTTT; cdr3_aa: CASSPPDRGRTEAFF
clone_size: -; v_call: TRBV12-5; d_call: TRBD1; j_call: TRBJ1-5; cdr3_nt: TGTGCTAGTGCTATAGGACAGGAAAATCAGCCCCAGCATTTT; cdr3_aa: CASAIGQENQPQHF
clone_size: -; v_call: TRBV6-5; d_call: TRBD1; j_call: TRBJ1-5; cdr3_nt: TGTGCCAGCAGTTCCGGGACAGGGGTTGCTCAGCCCCAGCATTTT; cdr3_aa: CASSSGTGVAQPQHF
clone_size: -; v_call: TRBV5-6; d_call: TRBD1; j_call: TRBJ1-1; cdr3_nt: TGTGCCAGCAGCGTGGAGAGACAGGGTCGCTTGAGTGAAGCTTTCTTT; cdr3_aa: CASSVERQGRLSEAFF